Included here is one T cell receptor (beta chain) sequence, with context. Its antigen remains undetermined. No much larger clonotype is one base removed from it; base qualities were not supplied. Libraries came from the immunoSEQ multiplex PCR assay. The immuneACCESS repertoire file appears here via TCRdb, limited to in-frame rearrangements. These files lack a portion of the clones; in checked studies, under half of the deficit traces to unresolved V genes, and the cause of the others is not known. A total of 8,500 to 14,000 clones appear in this sample, 65% to 90% of them only once. The ten largest clones take up 5.6% of the sample. The data are from a study of preoperative IRX-2 immunotherapy in early breast cancer (dated by TCRdb to about 2019). The sample's treatment or condition label is to be understood as: preoperative locoregional IRX-2 cytokine immunotherapy. The samples were obtained from a phase Ib study in which preoperative, locoregional IRX-2 cytokine immunotherapy intended to prime immune responses was tested. Patients with early-stage breast cancer who were given IRX-2 before surgery served as donors.

There are 16 amino acids in the CDR3, from cysteine to phenylalanine inclusive. This entry keeps only the CDR3 DNA: 48 bases, framed from base 1. In the germline V gene, CDR1 corresponds to SGHRS and CDR2 to YFSETQ. V is cut by 0 bases and J by 3 bases, and the space between the germline ends is 14 bases. Sequencing was performed on lymph node tissue, taken before IRX-2 immunotherapy. This receptor was obtained from a human donor with breast cancer. Here the chain combines TRBV5-1 and TRBJ2-3; TRBD1 could be the D gene, as 6 bases match. The DNA sequence is TGCGCCAGCAGCTTGGCACCGATGGGGGCTACAGATACGCAGTATTTT. Translated, this is CASSLAPMGATDTQYF.